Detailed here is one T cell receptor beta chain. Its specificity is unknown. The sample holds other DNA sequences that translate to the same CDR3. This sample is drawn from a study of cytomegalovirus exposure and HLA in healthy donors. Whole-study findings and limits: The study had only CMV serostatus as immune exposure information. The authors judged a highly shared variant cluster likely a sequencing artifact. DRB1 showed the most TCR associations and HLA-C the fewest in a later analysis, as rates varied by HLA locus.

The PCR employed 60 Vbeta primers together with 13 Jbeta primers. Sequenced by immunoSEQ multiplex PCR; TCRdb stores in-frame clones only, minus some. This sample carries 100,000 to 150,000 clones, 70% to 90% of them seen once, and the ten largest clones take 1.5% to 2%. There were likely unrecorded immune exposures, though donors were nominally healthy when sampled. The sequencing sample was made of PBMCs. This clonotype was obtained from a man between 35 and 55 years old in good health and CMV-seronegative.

The CDR3 DNA reads TGTGCCAGCACCGACAGGGTCAATCAGCCCCAGCATTTT. Its protein product is CASTDRVNQPQHF. The V and J genes are TRBV7-2 and TRBJ1-5; 7 bases align to TRBD1. The ends lost 7 bases at V and 3 bases at J; junction bases unmatched: 3. This CDR3 spans 13 amino acids. In germline, CDR1 is SGHTA, CDR2 FQGNSA. Supplemented by reference TRBV7-2 and TRBJ1-5, the full variable domain reads GAGVSQSPSNKVTEKGKDVELRCDPISGHTALYWYRQSLGQGLEFLIYFQGNSAPDKSGLPSDRFSAERTGGSVSTLTIQRTQQEDSAVYLCASTDRVNQPQHFGDGTRLSIL.